Listed below are T cell receptor beta chains from one sample, sequenced in a study of STAT5B mutations in CD4+ large granular lymphocyte leukemia. TCRdb's table, derived via immunoSEQ multiplex PCR, lists solely in-frame clones and lacks some. The data show approximately 30,000 clones, 85% to 90% seen once. Sequenced sample: CD4+ T cells from blood buffy coats. Every receptor here comes from a human donor in good health. CDR3s include the opening cysteine and the closing phenylalanine or tryptophan. D genes are given only for firm matches. Rows give clone size only sometimes, using once, few, many, or a class for an expanded clone.

- | TRBJ2-3 | - | TRBV5-1 | CARSDGHLPDTQYF | TGCGCCAGGTCCGACGGGCATCTCCCAGATACGCAGTATTTT
TRBD2 | TRBJ2-1 | - | TRBV5-1 | CASSLVLAGNNEQFF | TGCGCCAGCAGCTTGGTACTAGCGGGCAACAATGAGCAGTTCTTC
- | TRBJ2-3 | - | TRBV5-1 | CASSVAGAEDTQYF | TGCGCCAGCAGCGTCGCGGGCGCGGAAGATACGCAGTATTTT
TRBD2 | TRBJ2-7 | - | TRBV6-1 | CASMGLAGPYEQYF | TGTGCCAGCATGGGACTAGCGGGCCCCTACGAGCAGTACTTC
- | TRBJ1-5 | - | TRBV6-1 | CASSESGQPQHF | TGTGCCAGCAGTGAATCTGGTCAGCCCCAGCATTTT
- | TRBJ2-1 | - | TRBV11-3 | CASSLGVYPNNEQFF | TGTGCCAGCAGCTTAGGAGTTTACCCTAACAATGAGCAGTTCTTC
- | TRBJ2-6 | - | TRBV7-9 | CASSPGVQGANVLTF | TGTGCCAGCAGCCCAGGGGTTCAGGGGGCCAACGTCCTGACTTTC
- | TRBJ1-2 | - | TRBV6-5 | CASSYSQGSGYTF | TGTGCCAGCAGTTACTCGCAGGGATCGGGCTACACCTTC
TRBD1 | TRBJ2-3 | - | TRBV7-9 | CASSLTGGSADTQYF | TGTGCCAGCAGCTTAACAGGGGGTAGCGCAGATACGCAGTATTTT
- | TRBJ1-1 | - | TRBV19 | CASSKVARDTEAFF | TGTGCCAGTAGTAAAGTGGCGAGAGACACTGAAGCTTTCTTT
TRBD2 | TRBJ2-7 | - | TRBV18 | CAGGTSGRYEQYF | TGTGCCGGGGGGACTAGCGGGAGGTACGAGCAGTACTTC
- | TRBJ1-2 | - | TRBV28 | CASSPTGNYGYTF | TGTGCCAGCAGTCCCACAGGGAACTATGGCTACACCTTC
- | TRBJ2-3 | - | TRBV28 | CASGTVSTDTQYF | TGTGCCAGTGGGACTGTTAGCACAGATACGCAGTATTTT
- | TRBJ2-2 | - | TRBV11-3 | CASSQGAGELFF | TGTGCCAGCAGCCAGGGAGCCGGGGAGCTGTTTTTT
- | TRBJ1-4 | - | TRBV6-1 | CASSPQGVENEKLFF | TGTGCCAGCAGTCCACAGGGAGTCGAAAATGAAAAACTGTTTTTT
TRBD2 | TRBJ2-5 | once | TRBV28 | CASSPRKGSGRQETQYF | TGTGCCAGCAGTCCCCGCAAGGGTAGCGGGAGGCAAGAGACCCAGTACTTC
- | TRBJ2-3 | - | TRBV5-4 | CASSFSSSTDTQYF | TGTGCCAGCAGCTTCTCCTCTAGCACAGATACGCAGTATTTT
TRBD2 | TRBJ2-1 | once | TRBV27 | CASFGGSPFYSYNEQFF | TGTGCCAGCTTTGGCGGGAGCCCTTTCTACTCCTACAATGAGCAGTTCTTC
- | TRBJ2-3 | - | TRBV6-1 | CASRPQGAFADTQYF | TGTGCCAGCAGACCGCAGGGCGCGTTCGCAGATACGCAGTATTTT
TRBD1 | TRBJ1-3 | - | TRBV29-1 | CSVEGDRGDTIYF | TGCAGCGTTGAGGGGGACAGGGGAGACACCATATATTTT
TRBD2 | TRBJ2-7 | once | TRBV7-9 | CASSLERGGSEQYF | TGTGCCAGCAGCTTAGAGCGGGGTGGTAGCGAGCAGTACTTC
TRBD1 | TRBJ1-2 | - | TRBV5-4 | CASSSVTQGAEGYTF | TGTGCCAGCAGCTCCGTAACACAGGGGGCGGAGGGCTACACCTTC
TRBD1 | TRBJ1-3 | - | TRBV13 | CASSTTGGAGNTIYF | TGTGCCAGCAGCACCACAGGGGGCGCCGGAAACACCATATATTTT
- | TRBJ1-2 | - | TRBV7-7 | CASSLGNRVGGYTF | TGTGCCAGCAGCTTAGGTAACAGGGTGGGGGGCTACACCTTC